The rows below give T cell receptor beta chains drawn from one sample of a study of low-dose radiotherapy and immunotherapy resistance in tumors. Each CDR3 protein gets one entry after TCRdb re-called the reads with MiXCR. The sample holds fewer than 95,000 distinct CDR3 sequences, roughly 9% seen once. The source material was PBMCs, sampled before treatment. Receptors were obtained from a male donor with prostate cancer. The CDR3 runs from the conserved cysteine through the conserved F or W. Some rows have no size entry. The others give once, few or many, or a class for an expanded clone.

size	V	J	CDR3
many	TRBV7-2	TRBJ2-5	CASSPSGIRETQYF
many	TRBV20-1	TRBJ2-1	CSAPIGGLSYNEQFF
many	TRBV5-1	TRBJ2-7	CASRQAITTATSLAGGRVYEQYF
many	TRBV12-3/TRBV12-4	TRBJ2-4	CASSTTSGGDIQYF
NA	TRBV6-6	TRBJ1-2	CASRDRFYDYTF
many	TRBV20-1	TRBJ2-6	CSASGRTSSGANVLTF
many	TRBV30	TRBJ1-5	CAWSPDSNQPQHF
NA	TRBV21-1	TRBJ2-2	CASTTGTKNTGELFF
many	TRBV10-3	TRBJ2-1	CASTLGAGGLNEQFF
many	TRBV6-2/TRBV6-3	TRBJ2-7	CASSTASGLHEQYF
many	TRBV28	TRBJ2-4	CASRGQGMAKNIQYF
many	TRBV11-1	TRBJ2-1	CASSPLRTLHNEQFF
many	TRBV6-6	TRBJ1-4	CASRTGLEEKLFF
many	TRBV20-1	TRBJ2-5	CSAPETQYF
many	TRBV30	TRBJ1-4	CAWSGQSNEKLFF
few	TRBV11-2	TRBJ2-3	CASGHRDSFGDTQYF
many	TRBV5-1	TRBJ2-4	CASSLSVTKNIQYF
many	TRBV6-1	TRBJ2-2	CASSEGSRFTGELFF
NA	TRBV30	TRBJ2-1	CAWMTKRGPYNEQFF
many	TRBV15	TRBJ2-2	CATSRDRGPGELFF
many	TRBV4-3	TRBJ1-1	CASSQDFPGQGFEAFF
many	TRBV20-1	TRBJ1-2	CSTRTGTNYGYTF
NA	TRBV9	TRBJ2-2	CASSPWDSLAGELFF
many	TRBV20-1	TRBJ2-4	CSASQVGENIQYF
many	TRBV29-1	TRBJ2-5	CSVESSGTKTQYF
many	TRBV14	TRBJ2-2	CASSQERSTGELFF
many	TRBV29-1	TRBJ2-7	CSVEGLAYEQYF
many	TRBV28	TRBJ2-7	CASTLAGIDAYEQYF
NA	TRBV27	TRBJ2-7	CASSLSARNIYEQYF
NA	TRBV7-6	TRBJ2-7	CASSSGTGIGEQYF
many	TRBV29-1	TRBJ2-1	CSVRSGRAPTYNEQFF